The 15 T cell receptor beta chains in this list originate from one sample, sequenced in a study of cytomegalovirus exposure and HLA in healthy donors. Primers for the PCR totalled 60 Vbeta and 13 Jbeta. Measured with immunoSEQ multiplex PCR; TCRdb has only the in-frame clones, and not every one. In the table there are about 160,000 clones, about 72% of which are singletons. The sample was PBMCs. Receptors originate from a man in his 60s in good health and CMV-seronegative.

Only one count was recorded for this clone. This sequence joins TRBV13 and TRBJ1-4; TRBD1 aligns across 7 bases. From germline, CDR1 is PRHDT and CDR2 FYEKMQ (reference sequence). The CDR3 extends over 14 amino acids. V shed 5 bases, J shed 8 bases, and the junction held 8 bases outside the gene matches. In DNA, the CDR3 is TGTGCCAGCAGCCCTACGACAGGGCCCGAAAAACTGTTTTTT. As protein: CASSPTTGPEKLFF.

The CDR3 loop is CASSSGTGGYEQFF. The DNA of the CDR3 is TGTGCCAGCAGTTCCGGGACAGGGGGCTATGAGCAGTTCTTC. The gene calls are TRBV27 and TRBJ2-1, with 12 positions matching TRBD1. This CDR3 comprises 14 residues. Trimming took 4 bases from V and 8 from J; bases not matched to a gene: 3. The germline gives CDR1 MNHEY, CDR2 SMNVEV (reference sequence).

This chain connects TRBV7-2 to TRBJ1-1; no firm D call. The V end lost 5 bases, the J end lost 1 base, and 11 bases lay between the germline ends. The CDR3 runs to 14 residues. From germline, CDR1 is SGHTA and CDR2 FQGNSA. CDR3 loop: CASSPVAGNTEAFF. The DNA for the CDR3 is TGTGCCAGCAGCCCAGTGGCAGGGAACACTGAAGCTTTCTTT.

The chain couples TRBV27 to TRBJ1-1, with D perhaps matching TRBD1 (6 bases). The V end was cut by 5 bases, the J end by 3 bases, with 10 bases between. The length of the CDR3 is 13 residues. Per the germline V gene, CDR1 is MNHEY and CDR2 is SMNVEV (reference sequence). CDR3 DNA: TGTGCCAGCAGTCCCCAGGGGTACACTGAAGCTTTCTTT. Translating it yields CASSPQGYTEAFF.

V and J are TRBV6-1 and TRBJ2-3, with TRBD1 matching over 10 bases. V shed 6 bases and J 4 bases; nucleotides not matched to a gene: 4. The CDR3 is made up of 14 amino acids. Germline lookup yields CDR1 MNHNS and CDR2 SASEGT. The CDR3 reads CASSGQGEADTQYF. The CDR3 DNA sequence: TGTGCCAGCAGCGGACAGGGGGAAGCAGATACGCAGTATTTT.

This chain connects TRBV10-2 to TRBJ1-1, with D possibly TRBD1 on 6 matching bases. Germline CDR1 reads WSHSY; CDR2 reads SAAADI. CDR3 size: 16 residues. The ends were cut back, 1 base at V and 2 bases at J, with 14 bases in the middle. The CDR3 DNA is TGCGCCAGCAGTGAGTTAGGGGGGGGAATTAACACTGAAGCTTTCTTT. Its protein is CASSELGGGINTEAFF.

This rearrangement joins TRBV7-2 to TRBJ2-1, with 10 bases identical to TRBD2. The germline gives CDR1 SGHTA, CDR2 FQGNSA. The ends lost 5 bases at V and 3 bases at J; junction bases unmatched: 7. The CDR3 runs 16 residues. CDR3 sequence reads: CASSHRTSGGYNEQFF. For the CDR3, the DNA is TGTGCCAGCAGCCACAGGACTAGCGGAGGCTACAATGAGCAGTTCTTC. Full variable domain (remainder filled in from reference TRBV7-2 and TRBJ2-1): GAGVSQSPSNKVTEKGKDVELRCDPISGHTALYWYRQSLGQGLEFLIYFQGNSAPDKSGLPSDRFSAERTGGSVSTLTIQRTQQEDSAVYLCASSHRTSGGYNEQFFGPGTRLTVL.

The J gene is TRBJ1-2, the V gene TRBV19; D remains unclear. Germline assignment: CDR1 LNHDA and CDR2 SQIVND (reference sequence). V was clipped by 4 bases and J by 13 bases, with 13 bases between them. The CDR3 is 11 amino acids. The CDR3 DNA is TGTGCCAGTAGTAAGGCATGGGCCGTCACCTTC. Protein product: CASSKAWAVTF.

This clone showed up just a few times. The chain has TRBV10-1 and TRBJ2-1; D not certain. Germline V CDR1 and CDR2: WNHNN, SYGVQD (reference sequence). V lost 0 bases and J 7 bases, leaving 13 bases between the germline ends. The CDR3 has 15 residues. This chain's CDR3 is CASSESNEVRNEQFF. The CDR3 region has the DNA TGCGCCAGCAGTGAGTCGAACGAGGTCAGAAATGAGCAGTTCTTC.

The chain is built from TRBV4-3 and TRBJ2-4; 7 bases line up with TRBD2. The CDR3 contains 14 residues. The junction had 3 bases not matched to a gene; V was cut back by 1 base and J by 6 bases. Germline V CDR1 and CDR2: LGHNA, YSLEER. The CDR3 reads CASSQVGGRNIQYF. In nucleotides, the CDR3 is TGCGCCAGCAGCCAAGTCGGGGGGAGAAACATTCAGTACTTC.

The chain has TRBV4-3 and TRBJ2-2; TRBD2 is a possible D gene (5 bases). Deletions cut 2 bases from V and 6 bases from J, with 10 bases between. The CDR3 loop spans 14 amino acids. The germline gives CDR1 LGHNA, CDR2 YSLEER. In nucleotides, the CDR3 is TGCGCCAGCAGCCAACTAGCCGGGGCCGGGGAGCTGTTTTTT. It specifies CASSQLAGAGELFF.

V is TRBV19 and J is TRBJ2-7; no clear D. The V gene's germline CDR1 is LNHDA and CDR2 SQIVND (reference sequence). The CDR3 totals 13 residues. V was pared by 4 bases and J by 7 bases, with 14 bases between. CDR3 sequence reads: CASSNRGSGEQYF. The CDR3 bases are TGTGCCAGTAGTAACCGCGGCAGTGGGGAGCAGTACTTC.

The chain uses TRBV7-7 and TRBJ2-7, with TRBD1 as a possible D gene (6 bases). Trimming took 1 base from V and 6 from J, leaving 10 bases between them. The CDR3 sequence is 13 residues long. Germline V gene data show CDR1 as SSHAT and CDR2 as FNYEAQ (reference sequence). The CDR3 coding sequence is TGTGCCAGCAGCTTAGGGGCAGGGGCCGAGCAGTACTTC. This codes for CASSLGAGAEQYF. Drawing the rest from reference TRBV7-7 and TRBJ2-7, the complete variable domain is GAGVSQSPRYKVTKRGQDVTLRCDPISSHATLYWYQQALGQGPEFLTYFNYEAQPDKSGLPSDRFSAERPEGSISTLTIQRTEQRDSAMYRCASSLGAGAEQYFGPGTRLTVT.

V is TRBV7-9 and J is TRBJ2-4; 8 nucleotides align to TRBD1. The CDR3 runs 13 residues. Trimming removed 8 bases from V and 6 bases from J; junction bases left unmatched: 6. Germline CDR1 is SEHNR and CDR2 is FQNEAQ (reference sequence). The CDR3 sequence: CASVLGQGNIQYF. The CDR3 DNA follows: TGTGCCAGCGTTCTAGGACAGGGAAACATTCAGTACTTC.

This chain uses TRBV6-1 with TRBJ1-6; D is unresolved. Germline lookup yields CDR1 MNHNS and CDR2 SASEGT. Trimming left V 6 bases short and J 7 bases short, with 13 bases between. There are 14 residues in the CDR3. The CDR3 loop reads CASSLAPINSPLHF. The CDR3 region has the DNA TGTGCCAGCAGCTTGGCACCAATAAATTCACCCCTCCACTTT.